Sequencing of this T cell receptor beta chain was carried out in a study of blood T cells in healthy people across ages. For the second PCR, which ran for roughly 7 to 11 cycles, a sample-barcoded 5' primer and a J-beta primer mix were used. Each CDR3 protein is one row after TCRdb ran MiXCR on the 5' RACE reads. This table holds roughly 700,000 distinct CDR3 sequences, 25% found once. This clonotype occurred a few times. CDR1 is SGHVS and CDR2 is FQNEAQ in the germline V gene. This CDR3 comprises 17 residues. Trimming shortened V by 3 bases and J by 0 bases, and 18 bases separated the two germline ends. The data also belong to a second study, concerning T cells of mothers and their children. According to that study: Clones that were microchimeric and persistent were not detected among T cells.

Sequenced input: blood. This chain connects TRBV7-8 to TRBJ2-7, with D uncertain. This sequence was found in a boy younger than 18 in good health. DNA of the CDR3: TGTGCCAGCAGCTTGTCTGATCTAAGCCTAGGCTCCTACGAGCAGTACTTC. Translating gives CASSLSDLSLGSYEQYF.